This TCR beta chain comes out of a study of CDR3 diversity in severe acne. The CDR3 is 13 residues long. V lost 6 bases, J lost 3 bases, and 9 bases lay in between. Germline CDR1 MDHEN, CDR2 SYDVKM. Each CDR3 protein is one row after TCRdb ran MiXCR on the PCR reads. Of around 85,000 distinct CDR3 sequences listed, under 55% were seen once; the top ten hold 9.5% to 13%. This clonotype turned up a few times. The source of this sequence is a male donor with severe acne vulgaris. The chain is built from TRBV28 and TRBJ1-5, with D tentatively TRBD1 (5 bases). The sequenced material came from blood. CDR3 sequence: CASSDSFNQPQHF. For the CDR3, the DNA is TGTGCCAGCAGCGACAGTTTCAATCAGCCCCAGCATTTT.